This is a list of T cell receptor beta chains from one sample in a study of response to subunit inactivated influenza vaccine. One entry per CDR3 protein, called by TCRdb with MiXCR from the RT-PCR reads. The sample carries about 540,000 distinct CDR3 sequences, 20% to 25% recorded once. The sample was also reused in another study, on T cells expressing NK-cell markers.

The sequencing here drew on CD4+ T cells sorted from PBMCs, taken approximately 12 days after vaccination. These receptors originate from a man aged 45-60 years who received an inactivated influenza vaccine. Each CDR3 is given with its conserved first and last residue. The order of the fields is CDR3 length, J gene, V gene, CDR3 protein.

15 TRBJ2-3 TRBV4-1 CASSQGGRSTDTQYF
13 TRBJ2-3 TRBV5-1 CASRLHESDTQYF
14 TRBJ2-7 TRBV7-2 CASSPVSGGDEQYF
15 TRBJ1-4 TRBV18 CASSYRPGGNEKLFF
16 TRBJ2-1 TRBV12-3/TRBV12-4 CASNGGGASSYNEQFF
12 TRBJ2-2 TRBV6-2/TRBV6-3 CASTRDTGELFF
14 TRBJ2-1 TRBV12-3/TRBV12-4 CASSLVGQGRVQFF
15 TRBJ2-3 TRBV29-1 CSVEDRGLSTDTQYF
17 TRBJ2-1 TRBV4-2 CASSQGPGGGDLNEQFF
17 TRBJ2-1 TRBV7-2 CASSLAGLAGGYNEQFF
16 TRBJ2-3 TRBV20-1 CSATDLSGGNTDTQYF
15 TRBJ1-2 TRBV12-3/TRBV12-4 CASSPRGTQSRGYTF
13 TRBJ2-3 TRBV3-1 CASSGQPGGTQYF
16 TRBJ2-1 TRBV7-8 CASSLAVRGFTNEQFF
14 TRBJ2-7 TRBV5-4 CAISPGTGGNEQYF
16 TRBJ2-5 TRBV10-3 CAISHGLAGGQETQYF
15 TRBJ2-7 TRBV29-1 CSVGQRDRGGYEQYF
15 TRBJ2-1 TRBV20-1 CSASRSDGPYNEQFF
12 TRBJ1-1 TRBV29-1 CSGANAEGEAFF
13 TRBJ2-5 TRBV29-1 CSVSWGHQETQYF
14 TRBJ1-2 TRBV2 CASSPGTGLGGYTF
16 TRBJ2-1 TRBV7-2 CASSKRLAGGSDEQFF
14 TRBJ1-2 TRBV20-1 CSARETGWDYGYTF
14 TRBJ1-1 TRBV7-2 CASSLTPGATEAFF
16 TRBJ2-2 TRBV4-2 CASSQALSATTGELFF
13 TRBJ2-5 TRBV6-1 CASSADRAKTQYF
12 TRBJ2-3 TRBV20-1 CSARGITDTQYF
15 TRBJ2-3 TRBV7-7 CASAPGRDASDTQYF
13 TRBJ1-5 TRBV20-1 CSALGQAHQPQHF
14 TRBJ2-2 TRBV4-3 CASSTSLLAGELFF
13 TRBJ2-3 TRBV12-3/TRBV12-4 CASRLQHTDTQYF
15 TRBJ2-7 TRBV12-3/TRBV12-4 CASRHAGTSDYEQYF
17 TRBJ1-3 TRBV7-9 CASSLGWGPSSGNTIYF
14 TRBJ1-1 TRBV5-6 CASSLWQPNTEAFF
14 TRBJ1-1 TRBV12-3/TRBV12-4 CASRPASWNTEAFF
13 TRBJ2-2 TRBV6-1 CASNLRSTGELFF
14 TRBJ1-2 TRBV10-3 CAISPEQGRVGYTF